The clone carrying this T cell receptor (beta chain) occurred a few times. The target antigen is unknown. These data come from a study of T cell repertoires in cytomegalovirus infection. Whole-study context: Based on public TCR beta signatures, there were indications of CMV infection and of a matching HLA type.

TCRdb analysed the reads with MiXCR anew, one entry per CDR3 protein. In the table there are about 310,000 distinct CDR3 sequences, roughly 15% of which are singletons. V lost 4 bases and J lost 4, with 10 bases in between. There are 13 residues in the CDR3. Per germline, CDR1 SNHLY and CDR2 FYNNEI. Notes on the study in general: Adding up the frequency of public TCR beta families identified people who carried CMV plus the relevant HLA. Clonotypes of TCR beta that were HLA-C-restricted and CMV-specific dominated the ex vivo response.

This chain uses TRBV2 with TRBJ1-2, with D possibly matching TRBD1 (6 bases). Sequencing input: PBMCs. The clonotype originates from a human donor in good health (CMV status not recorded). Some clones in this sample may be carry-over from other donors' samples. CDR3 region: CASSAADSYGYTF. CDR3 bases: TGTGCCAGCAGTGCCGCGGACAGCTATGGCTACACCTTC.